These 2 T cell receptor beta chains came from one sample sequenced in a study of identical twins. From the 5' RACE reads, TCRdb called clonotypes with MiXCR, one entry per CDR3 protein. The data contain some 210,000 distinct CDR3 sequences, about 16% of them seen just once; the ten biggest clones take up less than 45%. This same sample was also part of a study on T cells expressing NK-cell markers.

Sequenced: CD8+ T cells sorted from blood. The receptors come from a woman younger than 30 in good health.

This clonotype was seen many times. CDR3 DNA: TGTGCCAGCAGCTTAGGGGCGGCGGGGAGCCAAGAGACCCAGTACTTC. Protein sequence: CASSLGAAGSQETQYF. V is TRBV11-2 and J is TRBJ2-5, with D maybe TRBD2 (6 bases). In germline, CDR1 is SGHAT, CDR2 FQNNGV. Trimming took 1 base from V and 1 from J, leaving 13 bases between them. This CDR3 is 16 amino acids long.

This clonotype occurred a few times. The V call is TRBV7-9, the J call TRBJ2-2; tentative D call: TRBD2 (6 bases). Germline V gene data show CDR1 as SEHNR and CDR2 as FQNEAQ (reference sequence). The ends were cut back, 0 bases at V and 5 bases at J, with 10 bases in the middle. The CDR3 has 15 amino acids. The CDR3 nucleotides are TGTGCCAGCAGCTTAGCGGGAGGACTGACCGGGGAGCTGTTTTTT. It encodes CASSLAGGLTGELFF.